These T cell receptor beta chains were read from a single sample in a study of T cell repertoires in cytomegalovirus infection. Their antigen targets remain unknown. TCRdb re-analysed the reads in MiXCR, keeping a single row per CDR3 protein. The table shows under 500,000 distinct CDR3 sequences, with about 42% occurring only once. The sequenced sample was cultured PBMCs, obtained from culture after CMV antigen stimulation. These receptors came from a human donor in good health (CMV status not recorded). Some clones in this sample may be carry-over from other donors' samples. Each CDR3 is given without its conserved first and last residue.

cdr3_length v_call cdr3_aa
12 TRBV2 ASSGVGVRREQY
13 TRBV6-1 ASRVDRGKYNEQF
14 TRBV7-9 ASSLAPGSHNEKLF
10 TRBV10-3 AIREANYGYT
14 TRBV18 ASSPPSLAAQETQY
13 TRBV7-6 ASSAASSYNSPLH
13 TRBV11-2 ASSLGAEYNSPLH
12 TRBV19 ASSILLAGRAQY
12 TRBV6-1 ASSPTGGGNTIY
12 TRBV7-9 ASRLAGVADTQY
14 TRBV5-5 ASSPRLAGGPREQF
9 TRBV7-2 ASSFGDPIY
12 TRBV2 ASSDWGVRETQY
13 TRBV6-6 ASSLQGSVADTQY
14 TRBV7-8 ASSPRGGAAIDEQY
13 TRBV7-8 ASSLAGQGNQPQH
12 TRBV9 ATSRTGTNNEQF
12 TRBV30 AWSQDSRTDTQY
14 TRBV7-2 ASSVGQGASGYGYT
17 TRBV6-5 AIHLAHIWTATPPYEQY
12 TRBV12-3/TRBV12-4 ASSLAGTYGEQY
16 TRBV5-4 ASSQLPPDRGSHYGYT
13 TRBV19 ASNPSGRVYNEQF
11 TRBV6-1 ASTPSRNSPLH
11 TRBV12-3/TRBV12-4 ASSLGARNEQF
13 TRBV20-1 SAHDRGPLQETQY
10 TRBV7-2 ASSSDGYEQY
12 TRBV6-1 ASSRDSSLGGYT
12 TRBV4-3 ASSHPRGRTEAF
13 TRBV7-2 ASSLAQARGTEAF
13 TRBV5-4 ASSSRGQLRDTQY
13 TRBV5-4 ASSTGLAEYNEQF
11 TRBV9 ASASGQGREQY
12 TRBV2 ASTAHGTTDTQY
11 TRBV6-2/TRBV6-3 ASSPGGLPGKY
10 TRBV19 ASKAGTDTQY
10 TRBV5-6 ASQRMGTEAF
9 TRBV24-1 AKGGQETQY
16 TRBV27 ASTPPRTSGSPRHEQY
13 TRBV7-6 ASSSLKASTDTQY
11 TRBV28 ASSPGPGEKLF
13 TRBV6-1 ASESWRGGQETQY
13 TRBV12-3/TRBV12-4 ASGSMGERNNEQF
13 TRBV27 ASSLKRSPNQPQH
13 TRBV6-1 ASSTTPGSNQPQH
11 TRBV20-1 SATLRGNTEAF
13 TRBV2 ASSGGSRNTGELF
13 TRBV5-6 ASSFIGGLAGEQF
15 TRBV6-2/TRBV6-3 ASSYSTPGLYYNEQF
10 TRBV6-6 ASSYGQTEQY
14 TRBV4-2 ASSQASTRAGETQY
11 TRBV7-2 ASRVLAGIEQY
14 TRBV11-2 ASSLDIALSSYEQY